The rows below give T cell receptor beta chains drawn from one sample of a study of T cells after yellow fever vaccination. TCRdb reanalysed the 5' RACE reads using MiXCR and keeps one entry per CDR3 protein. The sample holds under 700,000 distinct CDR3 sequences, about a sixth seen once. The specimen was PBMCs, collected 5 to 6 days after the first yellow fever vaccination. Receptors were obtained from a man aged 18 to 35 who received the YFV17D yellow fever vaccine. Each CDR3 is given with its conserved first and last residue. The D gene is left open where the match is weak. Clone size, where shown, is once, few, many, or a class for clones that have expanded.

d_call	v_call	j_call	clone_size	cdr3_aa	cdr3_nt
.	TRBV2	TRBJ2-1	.	CASIFGGVTYNEQFF	TGTGCCAGCATTTTTGGAGGGGTGACCTACAATGAGCAGTTCTTC
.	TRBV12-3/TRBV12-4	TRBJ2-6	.	CASSLVVGITSSGANVLTF	TGTGCCAGCAGTTTGGTTGTGGGGATAACGAGCTCTGGGGCCAACGTCCTGACTTTC
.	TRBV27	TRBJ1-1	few	CASRLVSGEAFF	TGTGCCAGCAGACTTGTGTCAGGTGAAGCTTTCTTT
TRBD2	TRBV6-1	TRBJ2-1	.	CASTPLSGGKNNEQFF	TGTGCCAGCACCCCCCTTAGCGGGGGAAAAAACAATGAGCAGTTCTTC
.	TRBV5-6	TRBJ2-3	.	CASSPVYPPDTQYF	TGTGCCAGCAGCCCCGTATATCCCCCAGATACGCAGTATTTT
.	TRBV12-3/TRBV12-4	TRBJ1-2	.	CASSSQGAMYGYTF	TGTGCCAGCAGTTCACAAGGGGCTATGTATGGCTACACCTTC
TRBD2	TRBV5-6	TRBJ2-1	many	CASSFGLANEQFF	TGTGCCAGCAGCTTCGGACTAGCCAATGAGCAGTTCTTC
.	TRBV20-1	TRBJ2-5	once	CSAPVTGTPETQYF	TGCAGTGCTCCCGTTACCGGGACCCCAGAGACCCAGTACTTC
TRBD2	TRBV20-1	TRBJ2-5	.	CSARATSNQETQYF	TGCAGTGCCCGGGCGACTAGCAACCAAGAGACCCAGTACTTC
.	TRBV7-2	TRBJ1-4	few	CASSFLVGDIGEKLFF	TGTGCCAGCAGCTTCCTTGTAGGGGATATCGGTGAAAAACTGTTTTTT
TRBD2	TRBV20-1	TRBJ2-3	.	CSARGGGAGFLDTQYF	TGCAGTGCTAGAGGCGGGGGGGCGGGGTTTTTGGATACGCAGTATTTT
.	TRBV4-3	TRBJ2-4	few	CASSPGGGGYIQYF	TGCGCCAGCAGCCCAGGGGGGGGCGGGTACATTCAGTACTTC
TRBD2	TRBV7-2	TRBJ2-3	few	CASTQRGGVDTQYF	TGTGCCAGCACCCAGCGGGGGGGCGTGGATACGCAGTATTTT
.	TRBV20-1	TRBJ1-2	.	CSARVQGAGYTF	TGCAGTGCTAGAGTACAGGGAGCTGGCTACACCTTC
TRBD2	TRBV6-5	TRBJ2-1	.	CASSYARLADEQFF	TGTGCCAGCAGTTACGCCAGACTAGCTGATGAGCAGTTCTTC
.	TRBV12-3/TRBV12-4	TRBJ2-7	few	CASSLQIYSYEQYF	TGTGCCAGCAGTTTACAAATTTACTCCTACGAGCAGTACTTC
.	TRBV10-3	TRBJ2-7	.	CAISDTLYRDNYEQYF	TGTGCCATCAGTGACACGCTTTACCGGGACAACTACGAGCAGTACTTC
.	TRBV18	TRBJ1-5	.	CASSQGEISNQPQHF	TGTGCCAGCTCACAAGGGGAGATTAGCAATCAGCCCCAGCATTTT